The source of this T cell receptor beta chain is a study of identical twins. There were only healthy Caucasians among the donors. This clonotype was found a few times. Its antigen is still unknown. TCRdb analysed the 5' RACE reads with MiXCR anew, one entry per CDR3 protein. The sample lists some 500,000 distinct CDR3 sequences; 9.6% were seen once. Study findings and constraints: Zero-insertion analyses were open to partial confounding by invariant MAIT and iNKT cells. Alpha sequences out of frame and shared by twins had excess low generation probability.

Germline values: CDR1 MNHNS, CDR2 SASEGT. The CDR3 is 18 residues long. V was pared by 7 bases and J by 7 bases, with 14 bases of the junction left unmatched. This sample also appeared in a second study, on yellow fever vaccine responses in identical twins. From that second work: Reported findings indicate that twins' vaccine T cell responses seemed partially convergent, partially personalized.

The source of this sequence is a woman between 18 and 29 years old in good health. Material for sequencing was PBMCs. J is TRBJ1-6 and V is TRBV6-1; the match to TRBD1 covers 12 bases. The CDR3 DNA reads TGTGCCAGCACCAGCCGGGACAGGGGGCGAGCGAGGAATTCACCCCTCCACTTT. It translates to CASTSRDRGRARNSPLHF.